This T cell receptor beta chain was documented in a study of Graves' ophthalmopathy and Graves' hyperthyroidism. Orbital computed tomography, together with clinical symptoms, serum thyroxine, TRAb and thyroid ultrasound, was used for diagnosis. Researchers took RNA transcripts and amplified TCR beta CDR3 regions from them. The library came from an HTBI-primed first-round RT-PCR and a second-round multiplex PCR. MiXCR was run by TCRdb on the multiplex PCR reads, yielding one entry per CDR3 protein. The sample includes over a million distinct CDR3 sequences, around a third of them seen just once. This clonotype was detected many times. The CDR3 consists of 16 residues. Between the trimmed V and J ends, which lost 6 bases and 6 bases, there was a span of 21 bases. In germline, CDR1 is SGHAT, CDR2 FQNNGV.

The sequence was collected from an adult man with Graves' hyperthyroidism. The rearrangement joins TRBV11-2 to TRBJ1-3; perhaps TRBD1 as D (5 bases). The sample consisted of peripheral blood or thyroid tissue (not recorded which). CDR3: CASRSGALREENTIYF. As DNA, the CDR3 is TGTGCCAGCAGAAGCGGGGCTCTTAGGGAGGAAAACACCATATATTTT.